The clone carrying this T cell receptor beta chain was observed at least ten times. Its antigen is currently unknown. Not a single patient had been given any form of treatment at any point before undergoing thyroid surgery. This entry belongs to a study of metastatic and nonmetastatic thyroid tumors. About the research overall: For malignant and benign thyroid patients, tumor or nodule tissue and blood were the sources whose repertoires were compared.

Study outcomes and limitations: Malignant tumors reportedly showed significantly higher TCR beta diversity than benign nodules in both blood and tumor.

In the study's own analysis: Variation in CDR3 across clinicopathological groups served as the basis for constructing a distant-metastasis classifier in papillary thyroid cancer. With MiXCR, TCRdb reprocessed the PCR reads. The V and J calls come from TCRdb's annotation, not from the publication. The table has 20,000 to 25,000 clones, more than 14% seen once. The receptor was isolated from a female donor with papillary thyroid cancer or a benign thyroid nodule (not recorded which). Some clones in this sample may be carry-over from other donors' samples. The sample taken for sequencing was tumor tissue.

CDR3 nucleotide sequence: TGTGCCAGCAGTCCCCCCGCGGGGTATGAAGGAAACACCATATATTTT. It translates to CASSPPAGYEGNTIYF. The chain is built from TRBV12-3 or TRBV12-4 and TRBJ1-3; D is ambiguous. This CDR3 has 16 residues. V lost 5 bases to trimming and J lost 4 bases, with 18 bases between them.